The 5 T cell receptor beta chains below all came from one sample that was sequenced in a study of cytomegalovirus exposure and HLA in healthy donors. The primer mix had 60 Vbeta and 13 Jbeta primers. Some clones are missing from TCRdb's copy, which holds only in-frame ones; the method was immunoSEQ multiplex PCR. The sample comprises 180,000 or so clones, over 75% of which are singletons, and just under 6.5% rests with the top ten. The sequenced sample was PBMCs. The receptors stem from a man aged 35 to 55 in good health and CMV-seropositive.

This chain links TRBV7-9 with TRBJ1-2; a possible D gene is TRBD1 (6 bases). This CDR3 region has 14 residues. Germline CDR1 SEHNR, CDR2 FQNEAQ (reference sequence). The ends were cut back, 5 bases at V and 4 bases at J, with 14 bases in the middle. The DNA for the CDR3 is TGTGCCAGCAGCCCCGATGGGGGCAGCTATGGCTACACCTTC. This codes for CASSPDGGSYGYTF.

The chain couples TRBV9 to TRBJ2-6, with TRBD1 matching over 7 bases. The V and J ends lost 0 bases and 1 base, in that order; junction bases with no gene match: 7. This CDR3 has 18 residues. Germline V gene data show CDR1 as SGDLS and CDR2 as YYNGEE. CDR3 sequence: CASSVASLGQSGANVLTF. Here the CDR3 DNA reads TGTGCCAGCAGCGTAGCTAGTCTGGGACAGTCTGGGGCCAACGTCCTGACTTTC.

CDR3 DNA: TGCGCCAGCAGCACGAGCGGGAGGATAATCGACGAGCAGTACTTC. It translates to CASSTSGRIIDEQYF. The chain combines TRBV5-1 with TRBJ2-5; 9 bases map to TRBD2. The DNA end lines up better with TRBJ2-7; the J call may be wrong. Looked up from germline, CDR1 is SGHRS and CDR2 is YFSETQ. The CDR3 covers 15 residues.

J is TRBJ2-6 and V is TRBV7-3, with 7 bases identical to TRBD1. V trimming: 5 bases; J trimming: 0 bases; junction bases outside the gene matches: 7. The CDR3 loop spans 17 amino acids. Germline-derived CDR1 and CDR2 are SGHTA and FQGTGA. The CDR3 region has the DNA TGTGCCAGCAGCCCTAGCTCAGGGGGCTCTGGGGCCAACGTCCTGACTTTC. As protein: CASSPSSGGSGANVLTF.

This sequence joins TRBV28 and TRBJ1-2, with 8 bases aligning to TRBD1. This CDR3 comprises 15 residues. Trimming cost V 6 bases and J 7 bases; bases outside gene matches: 13. The germline gives CDR1 MDHEN, CDR2 SYDVKM. The CDR3 is CASRPPTGVKGGYTF. CDR3 coding DNA: TGTGCCAGCAGGCCCCCGACAGGGGTTAAGGGTGGCTACACCTTC.